This is a list of T cell receptor beta chains from one sample in a study of CD8 T cells in Susac syndrome. Each CDR3 protein is one row after TCRdb ran MiXCR on the immunoSEQ multiplex PCR reads. The data contain under 85,000 distinct CDR3 sequences, roughly 92% of them singletons. The sample taken for sequencing was CD8+ T cells from PBMCs. The source is a human donor with Susac syndrome. Both conserved end residues are part of each CDR3. Fields, in order: CDR3 DNA, CDR3 protein, D gene, CDR3 length, clone size, J gene, V gene. A D gene is named only where the DNA matches it firmly. Expanded clones get a size class; other rows say once, few or many, or leave the size out.

CDR3nt: TGTGCCAGTAGCCCCACGGCGGGGAGGGGTTACAATGAGCAGTTCTTC
CDR3aa: CASSPTAGRGYNEQFF
d_gene: TRBD2
len: 16
abundance: .
j_gene: TRBJ2-1
v_gene: TRBV19

CDR3nt: TGCAGTGCCACTCGGGGGTCAGGTCCCTACAATGAGCAGTTCTTC
CDR3aa: CSATRGSGPYNEQFF
d_gene: .
len: 15
abundance: .
j_gene: TRBJ2-1
v_gene: TRBV20-1

CDR3nt: TGTGCCAGCAGCTTAGTCCCGGCCCAAGAGACCCAGTACTTC
CDR3aa: CASSLVPAQETQYF
d_gene: .
len: 14
abundance: .
j_gene: TRBJ2-5
v_gene: TRBV11-2

CDR3nt: TGTGCCAGCAGTTTAATTGGGATGAACACTGAAGCTTTCTTT
CDR3aa: CASSLIGMNTEAFF
d_gene: .
len: 14
abundance: .
j_gene: TRBJ1-1
v_gene: TRBV27

CDR3nt: TGTGCCAGCAGTTTGGGAGGGTTTAGGTCACCCCTCCACTTT
CDR3aa: CASSLGGFRSPLHF
d_gene: .
len: 14
abundance: .
j_gene: TRBJ1-6
v_gene: TRBV12-3/TRBV12-4

CDR3nt: TGTGCCAGCAGTTTCCGGGACTCCTCCGAGTACGAGCAGTACTTC
CDR3aa: CASSFRDSSEYEQYF
d_gene: .
len: 15
abundance: .
j_gene: TRBJ2-7
v_gene: TRBV6-5

CDR3nt: TGTGCCAGCAGCCAGGACAGGGGCGATGAAGCTTTCTTT
CDR3aa: CASSQDRGDEAFF
d_gene: TRBD1
len: 13
abundance: .
j_gene: TRBJ1-1
v_gene: TRBV14

CDR3nt: TGTGCCAGCAGTAGGGAACCTTACCCAGGCACCGGGGAGCTGTTTTTT
CDR3aa: CASSREPYPGTGELFF
d_gene: .
len: 16
abundance: .
j_gene: TRBJ2-2
v_gene: TRBV27

CDR3nt: TGCAGTGCTAGTCTCCCTAGCGGGGGGGTCTACAATGAGCAGTTCTTC
CDR3aa: CSASLPSGGVYNEQFF
d_gene: TRBD2
len: 16
abundance: .
j_gene: TRBJ2-1
v_gene: TRBV20-1

CDR3nt: TGTGCCAGCAGTCGAGGTGGTGGAAACACCATATATTTT
CDR3aa: CASSRGGGNTIYF
d_gene: .
len: 13
abundance: .
j_gene: TRBJ1-3
v_gene: TRBV9

CDR3nt: TGTGCCAGCAGCTTGCCTAGCTCGAACACCGGGGAGCTGTTTTTT
CDR3aa: CASSLPSSNTGELFF
d_gene: .
len: 15
abundance: .
j_gene: TRBJ2-2
v_gene: TRBV5-4

CDR3nt: TGTGCCAGCAGTGAAGGGGGGAGCTCCTATAATTCACCCCTCCACTTT
CDR3aa: CASSEGGSSYNSPLHF
d_gene: .
len: 16
abundance: .
j_gene: TRBJ1-6
v_gene: TRBV2

CDR3nt: TGTGCCAGCAGCCCCCTTAAAGGGAGTGGCTACACCTTC
CDR3aa: CASSPLKGSGYTF
d_gene: .
len: 13
abundance: .
j_gene: TRBJ1-2
v_gene: TRBV7-6

CDR3nt: TGTGCCAGCAGCTCCGCAACAGGCCGCCCACAAGAGACCCAGTACTTC
CDR3aa: CASSSATGRPQETQYF
d_gene: .
len: 16
abundance: .
j_gene: TRBJ2-5
v_gene: TRBV7-9

CDR3nt: TGTGCCAGCAGCCAAGAGTCGAATAATTCACCCCTCCACTTT
CDR3aa: CASSQESNNSPLHF
d_gene: .
len: 14
abundance: .
j_gene: TRBJ1-6
v_gene: TRBV3-1

CDR3nt: TGTGCCAGCAGCTTAGGCGGGATTACCTACGAGCAGTACTTC
CDR3aa: CASSLGGITYEQYF
d_gene: .
len: 14
abundance: .
j_gene: TRBJ2-7
v_gene: TRBV7-8

CDR3nt: TGTGCCAGCAGCCCAGACTACGAGCAGTACTTC
CDR3aa: CASSPDYEQYF
d_gene: .
len: 11
abundance: .
j_gene: TRBJ2-7
v_gene: TRBV7-9

CDR3nt: TGTGCCTCCCGCGTGGCGGGGTTGCAAGAGACCCAGTACTTC
CDR3aa: CASRVAGLQETQYF
d_gene: .
len: 14
abundance: once
j_gene: TRBJ2-5
v_gene: TRBV12-3/TRBV12-4

CDR3nt: TGTGCCAGCAGCAAGAACAGGGAGTTAGGGGAGCAGTACTTC
CDR3aa: CASSKNRELGEQYF
d_gene: .
len: 14
abundance: .
j_gene: TRBJ2-7
v_gene: TRBV27

CDR3nt: TGTGCCAGCTCACGAAAGGGGTTTAGCACCGGGGAGCTGTTTTTT
CDR3aa: CASSRKGFSTGELFF
d_gene: .
len: 15
abundance: once
j_gene: TRBJ2-2
v_gene: TRBV18

CDR3nt: TGTGCCAGCAGGACTACGACTAGCGGGGGGTACAATGAGCAGTTCTTC
CDR3aa: CASRTTTSGGYNEQFF
d_gene: TRBD2
len: 16
abundance: once
j_gene: TRBJ2-1
v_gene: TRBV27

CDR3nt: TGTGCCAGCAGCGTAGGTCCCGGGGGAAGCACAGATACGCAGTATTTT
CDR3aa: CASSVGPGGSTDTQYF
d_gene: .
len: 16
abundance: once
j_gene: TRBJ2-3
v_gene: TRBV9

CDR3nt: TGTGCCAGCAGCTTAATTACAGGGACTGAAGCTTTCTTT
CDR3aa: CASSLITGTEAFF
d_gene: .
len: 13
abundance: .
j_gene: TRBJ1-1
v_gene: TRBV12-3/TRBV12-4

CDR3nt: TGTGCCAGCAGTGACTTCCCTAGCACAGATACGCAGTATTTT
CDR3aa: CASSDFPSTDTQYF
d_gene: .
len: 14
abundance: .
j_gene: TRBJ2-3
v_gene: TRBV6-4

CDR3nt: TGTGCCAGCAGCCGCCCGGGGTCCTACAATGAGCAGTTCTTC
CDR3aa: CASSRPGSYNEQFF
d_gene: .
len: 14
abundance: .
j_gene: TRBJ2-1
v_gene: TRBV3-1